This is a list of T cell receptor beta chains from one sample in a study of cytomegalovirus exposure and HLA in healthy donors. Generated by immunoSEQ multiplex PCR, the TCRdb table keeps only in-frame clones and is missing some. Among about 190,000 clones, around four fifths were seen once, and the ten largest hold around 0.8%. Sequenced: PBMCs. These receptors came from a woman under 30 in good health and CMV-seronegative. The CDR3 runs from the conserved cysteine through the conserved F or W. The D gene is left open where the match is weak. Only part of the rows carry a size: once, few, many, or a class if the clone is expanded.

NA	TRBV7-9	TRBJ2-1	NA	TGTGCCGTCCACAGAGCCGGGACTACAGGGTACAATGAGCAGTTCTTC	CAVHRAGTTGYNEQFF
TRBD2	TRBV4-2	TRBJ2-2	NA	TGTGCCAGCAGCCAAGAGGCTAGCGGGGGGCTTAACACCGGGGAGCTGTTTTTT	CASSQEASGGLNTGELFF
NA	TRBV6-6	TRBJ2-2	NA	TGTGCCAGCAGTTACTCCAGGGGCGCGGATCGCGGGGAGCTGTTTTTT	CASSYSRGADRGELFF
TRBD2	TRBV11-3	TRBJ2-5	NA	TGTGCCAGCAGCTTGGCTAGCGGGGTATGGGAGACCCAGTACTTC	CASSLASGVWETQYF
TRBD1	TRBV2	TRBJ1-1	once	TGTGCCAGCAGAGAATATGGGACAGTTTGGTTT	CASREYGTVWF
NA	TRBV6-5	TRBJ1-1	NA	TGTGCCAGCGGGGGGGGCCTTCGGACTGAAGCTTTCTTT	CASGGGLRTEAFF
NA	TRBV28	TRBJ2-7	NA	TGTGCCAGCACCCCAGACACTTCTGGGGCCGAGCAGTACTTC	CASTPDTSGAEQYF
TRBD2	TRBV27	TRBJ2-1	NA	TGTGCCAGCAGTGCACTAGCGGGAGGCAAGGTCTTC	CASSALAGGKVF
NA	TRBV19	TRBJ2-7	NA	TGTGCCAGTAGTATCCCAGCTAGCTCCGAGCAGTACTTC	CASSIPASSEQYF
NA	TRBV7-8	TRBJ2-7	NA	TGTGCCAGCAGGGACCGGGACTCTGCCTACGAGCAGTACTTC	CASRDRDSAYEQYF
TRBD2	TRBV5-1	TRBJ2-1	NA	TGCGCCAGCAGCTCCGCCGGGACTAGCGGTAATGAGCAGTTCTTC	CASSSAGTSGNEQFF
NA	TRBV7-8	TRBJ2-1	NA	TGTGCCAGCAGCTTAGCTGCGGGAACCTACAATGAGCAGTTCTTC	CASSLAAGTYNEQFF
NA	TRBV12-5	TRBJ1-5	once	TGTGCTAGTGCCCGCACAGGGCTATATAGCAATCAGCCCCAGCATTTT	CASARTGLYSNQPQHF
NA	TRBV27	TRBJ1-1	NA	TGTGCCAGCAGTAGAACAGGGAACACTGAAGCTTTCTTT	CASSRTGNTEAFF
NA	TRBV20-1	TRBJ1-2	NA	TGCAGTGCTACCCTTAACTATGGCTACACCTTC	CSATLNYGYTF
NA	TRBV6-1	TRBJ1-1	NA	TGTGCCAGCAGGCGAGTTAGGAGTAGTAACACTGAAGCTTTCTTT	CASRRVRSSNTEAFF
NA	TRBV7-6	TRBJ2-5	NA	TGTGCCAGCAGCTTAGCGGTCTCCAGTGAGACCCAGTACTTC	CASSLAVSSETQYF
NA	TRBV6-6	TRBJ1-5	NA	TGTGCCAGCGGCCTAAGGGCAGGGGACAATCAGCCCCAGCATTTT	CASGLRAGDNQPQHF
NA	TRBV6-6	TRBJ2-3	NA	TGTGCCAGCAGTTACTACGGGGGAGAAACAGATACGCAGTATTTT	CASSYYGGETDTQYF
TRBD1	TRBV5-1	TRBJ1-2	NA	TGCGCCAGCAGCCCGTCAGGGGGCGATGGCTACACCTTC	CASSPSGGDGYTF
NA	TRBV10-2	TRBJ2-2	NA	TGCGCCAGCAGTAGCAACACCGGGGAGCTGTTTTTT	CASSSNTGELFF
NA	TRBV27	TRBJ1-5	NA	TGTGCCAGCAGTCCTAACAATCAGCCCCAGCATTTT	CASSPNNQPQHF
TRBD2	TRBV6-1	TRBJ2-3	NA	TGTGCCAGCAGTGAACGGGGGGCAGATACGCAGTATTTT	CASSERGADTQYF
TRBD1	TRBV28	TRBJ1-1	NA	TGTGCCAGCAACCGGGGACAGGCGACTTTCTTT	CASNRGQATFF
NA	TRBV15	TRBJ2-2	once	TGTGCCACCAGCGCACACATTACCGGGGAGCTGTTTTTT	CATSAHITGELFF
NA	TRBV18	TRBJ2-7	NA	TGTGCCAGCACAACAGCGGGCGATGGCGACCGGGCCGAGCAGTACTTC	CASTTAGDGDRAEQYF
NA	TRBV16	TRBJ2-7	NA	TGTGCCAGCAGCCAATCAGAGGGAGCCAGGTACTTC	CASSQSEGARYF
TRBD1	TRBV6-1	TRBJ2-3	NA	TGTGCCAGCTTGGGACAGCTCCTGAGCACAGATACGCAGTATTTT	CASLGQLLSTDTQYF
NA	TRBV19	TRBJ1-1	NA	TGTGCCAGTAGTTTCGAACAGGGCTCTTGGACTGAAGCTTTCTTT	CASSFEQGSWTEAFF
NA	TRBV27	TRBJ2-1	NA	TGTGCCAGCACCCCGACTGGAAGCTCCTACAATGAGCAGTTCTTC	CASTPTGSSYNEQFF
NA	TRBV28	TRBJ2-3	NA	TGTGCCAGCAGGCCCAACAGTGGCCCCGATACGCAGTATTTT	CASRPNSGPDTQYF
TRBD1	TRBV7-2	TRBJ2-6	NA	TGTGCCAGCAGCTTGGACCCACAGGGGTCCAACGTCCTGACTTTC	CASSLDPQGSNVLTF
TRBD1	TRBV19	TRBJ1-2	NA	TGTGCCAGTAGTATAGGGGACAGGGTAACCTATGGCTACACCTTC	CASSIGDRVTYGYTF
TRBD2	TRBV11-2	TRBJ2-2	NA	TGTGCCAGCAGCCCTCCGGGACTAGCCGGGGCCGGGGAGCTGTTTTTT	CASSPPGLAGAGELFF
TRBD2	TRBV7-2	TRBJ2-7	NA	TGTGCCAGCAGCTTAGTCCCGCGGGGGGGGAGGGACGAGCAGTACTTC	CASSLVPRGGRDEQYF
NA	TRBV7-9	TRBJ2-7	NA	TGTGCCAGCAGCGAATCGGACACACCAGACGAGCAGTACTTC	CASSESDTPDEQYF
TRBD1	TRBV7-8	TRBJ2-5	NA	TGTGCCAGCAGCAGTCCCAGGACAGGGTTAGGGGAGACCCAGTACTTC	CASSSPRTGLGETQYF
TRBD1	TRBV28	TRBJ2-7	NA	TGTGCCAGCAGTTTAGTGGACAGGGTCCACGAGCAGTACTTC	CASSLVDRVHEQYF
TRBD1	TRBV15	TRBJ2-5	NA	TGTGCCACCAGCAGAGAGGGGACAGGGCAAGAGACCCAGTACTTC	CATSREGTGQETQYF
NA	TRBV6-5	TRBJ1-6	NA	TGTGCCAGCAGTTACTGGTCGTTAACCGGGAATTCACCCCTCCACTTT	CASSYWSLTGNSPLHF
NA	TRBV6-5	TRBJ1-1	NA	TGTGCCAGCAGTAATCCAGGGCCCCCGAACACTGAAGCTTTCTTT	CASSNPGPPNTEAFF
TRBD2	TRBV19	TRBJ2-7	NA	TGTGCCAGTAGCCGGACTAGCGCTACCTACGAGCAGTACTTC	CASSRTSATYEQYF
NA	TRBV7-9	TRBJ1-4	NA	TGTGCCAGCAGCCCGTCTGAAAAACTGTTTTTT	CASSPSEKLFF
TRBD1	TRBV5-1	TRBJ1-2	NA	TGCGCCAGCAGAACCGCGGGACAGGGGGCTAGGGGCTACACCTTC	CASRTAGQGARGYTF
NA	TRBV6-5	TRBJ1-2	NA	TGTGCCAGCAGCTACTCAGGGGAGGGACAAAGCTATGGCTACACCTTC	CASSYSGEGQSYGYTF
TRBD2	TRBV27	TRBJ2-7	once	TGTGCCAGCAGTTTAATTTTGGGGGGGAGGTTCTCCGAGCAGTACTTC	CASSLILGGRFSEQYF
TRBD2	TRBV27	TRBJ2-5	NA	TGTGCCAGCAGTTTACAACATCCGGGACTAGCGGGAAGCCAAGAGACCCAGTACTTC	CASSLQHPGLAGSQETQYF